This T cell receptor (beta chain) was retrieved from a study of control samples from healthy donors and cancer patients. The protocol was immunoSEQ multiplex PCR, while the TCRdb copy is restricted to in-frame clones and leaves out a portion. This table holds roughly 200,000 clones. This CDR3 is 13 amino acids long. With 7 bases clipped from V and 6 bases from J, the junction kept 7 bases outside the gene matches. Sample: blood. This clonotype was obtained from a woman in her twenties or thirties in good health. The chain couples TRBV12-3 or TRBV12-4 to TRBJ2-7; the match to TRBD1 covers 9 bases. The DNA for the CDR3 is TGTGCCAGCATTAACAGGGGGCGAGCCGAGCAGTACTTC. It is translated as CASINRGRAEQYF.